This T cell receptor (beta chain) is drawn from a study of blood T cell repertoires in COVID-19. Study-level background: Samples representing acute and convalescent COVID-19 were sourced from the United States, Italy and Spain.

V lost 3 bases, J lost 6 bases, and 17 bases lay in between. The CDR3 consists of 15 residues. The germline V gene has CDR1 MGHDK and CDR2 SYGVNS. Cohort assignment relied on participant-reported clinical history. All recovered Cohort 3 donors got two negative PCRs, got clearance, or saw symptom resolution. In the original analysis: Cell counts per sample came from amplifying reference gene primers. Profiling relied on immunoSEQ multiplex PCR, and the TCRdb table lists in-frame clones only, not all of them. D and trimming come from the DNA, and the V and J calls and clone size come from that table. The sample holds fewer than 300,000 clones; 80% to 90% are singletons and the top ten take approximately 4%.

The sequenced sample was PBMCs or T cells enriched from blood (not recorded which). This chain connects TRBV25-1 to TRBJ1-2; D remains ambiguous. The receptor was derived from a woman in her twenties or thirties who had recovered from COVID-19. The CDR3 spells CASSDPSQSPHGYTF. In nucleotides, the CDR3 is TGTGCCAGCAGTGACCCCTCACAGTCCCCTCATGGCTACACCTTC.